The 31 T cell receptor beta chains listed next were all sequenced from one sample in a study of Ad26.COV2.S vaccination and SARS-CoV-2 variants. Regarding treatment: approximately 18 received Ad26.COV2.S at low or high dose, single or two shots; 5 received placebo; per-sample allocation not given. The study sampled participants on day 63 after the first vaccine or placebo injection. Assay: immunoSEQ multiplex PCR; the TCRdb copy retains only in-frame clones and omits some. The table has about 280,000 clones, approximately 89% seen once. Here the sequenced sample was peripheral blood, taken in a trial of Ad26.COV2.S vaccine versus placebo. All receptors derive from a person between 18 and 65 years old who received the Ad26.COV2.S COVID-19 vaccine or a placebo.

The chain couples TRBV18 to TRBJ2-2; D remains unclear. Germline V gene data show CDR1 as KGHSH and CDR2 as LQKENI. Trimming shortened V by 2 bases and J by 8 bases, and 9 bases separated the two germline ends. The CDR3 spans 13 residues. This CDR3 is CASSPGDLGELFF. The CDR3 nucleotides read TGTGCCAGCTCACCAGGAGATTTGGGGGAGCTGTTTTTT.

V and J are TRBV5-4 and TRBJ2-7; 7 bases are shared with TRBD1. V gave up 5 bases and J gave up 2 bases; unmatched junction bases: 10. CDR3 length: 15 amino acids. Germline CDR1 is SGHNT and CDR2 is YYREEE (reference sequence). CDR3 DNA sequence: TGTGCCAGCAGGGGTACCCGGACAGGACCCTACGAGCAGTACTTC. Its translation is CASRGTRTGPYEQYF.

V and J are TRBV7-9 and TRBJ2-3; TRBD1 matches at 10 bases. Germline V gives CDR1 SEHNR, CDR2 FQNEAQ (reference sequence). V was pared by 4 bases and J by 6 bases, with 7 bases of the junction left unmatched. The CDR3 is 15 amino acids. This CDR3 is CASSSGQGEYDTQYF. In DNA form, the CDR3 reads TGTGCCAGCAGCTCTGGACAGGGGGAATACGATACGCAGTATTTT.

V gene TRBV12-5 combines with J gene TRBJ1-6; 9 nucleotides agree with TRBD1. With 6 bases clipped from V and 8 bases from J, the junction kept 11 bases outside the gene matches. The CDR3 covers 16 residues. CDR1 and CDR2 from the germline V gene are LGHNT and FRNRAP. CDR3 coding DNA: TGTGCTAGTGGCCGACAAGTGGGACAGGGACATTCACCCCTCCACTTT. It is translated as CASGRQVGQGHSPLHF.

V gene TRBV5-5 combines with J gene TRBJ2-7; maybe TRBD2 (5 bases). CDR1 SGHKS and CDR2 YYEKEE come from the germline V gene (reference sequence). CDR3 size: 14 residues. Between the trimmed V and J ends, which lost 5 bases and 3 bases, there was a span of 15 bases. The chain's CDR3 is CASSLAGLSYEQYF. The CDR3 DNA reads as TGTGCCAGCAGTCTGGCGGGCCTCAGCTACGAGCAGTACTTC.

This chain links TRBV5-1 with TRBJ2-1; D may match TRBD1 or TRBD2 (5 bases each). With 0 bases removed from V and 2 bases from J, the gap between germline ends came to 6 bases. Germline V CDR1 and CDR2: SGHRS, YFSETQ. The CDR3 has 14 amino acids. CDR3 DNA: TGCGCCAGCAGCTTGGGGGGACCCTACAATGAGCAGTTCTTC. Encoded protein: CASSLGGPYNEQFF.

The V call is TRBV5-1, the J call TRBJ2-6; no clear D. Trimming stripped 0 bases from V and 2 bases from J, with 6 bases between. The CDR3 has 15 amino acids. The germline V gene encodes CDR1 SGHRS and CDR2 YFSETQ. The CDR3 region has the DNA TGCGCCAGCAGCTTGGGCCTACCTGGGGCCAACGTCCTGACTTTC. Its protein product is CASSLGLPGANVLTF.

The gene calls are TRBV13 and TRBJ2-1; 9 bases fit TRBD1. V lost 4 bases, J lost 3 bases, and 10 bases stayed unmatched. The germline V gene encodes CDR1 PRHDT and CDR2 FYEKMQ (reference sequence). The CDR3 runs to 17 residues. Here the CDR3 DNA reads TGTGCCAGCAGCTCAAACCCGAACAGGGGGCTCTACAATGAGCAGTTCTTC. As protein: CASSSNPNRGLYNEQFF.

The chain uses TRBV5-1 and TRBJ2-6; 9 positions match TRBD1. Germline values: CDR1 SGHRS, CDR2 YFSETQ. Trimming cost V 1 base and J 0 bases; bases outside gene matches: 8. The CDR3 length is 19 residues. The CDR3 sequence: CASSLYSVQGASGANVLTF. The CDR3 region has the DNA TGCGCCAGCAGCTTGTATAGCGTACAGGGGGCCTCTGGGGCCAACGTCCTGACTTTC. Full variable domain (missing parts from reference TRBV5-1 and TRBJ2-6): KAGVTQTPRYLIKTRGQQVTLSCSPISGHRSVSWYQQTPGQGLQFLFEYFSETQRNKGNFPGRFSGRQFSNSRSEMNVSTLELGDSALYLCASSLYSVQGASGANVLTFGAGSRLTVL.

V is TRBV6-2 or TRBV6-3 and J is TRBJ2-2; D tentatively fits TRBD1 or TRBD2 (6 bases each). Trimming stripped 2 bases from V and 7 bases from J, with 11 bases between. CDR1 and CDR2 from the germline V gene are MNHEY and SVGEGT. The CDR3 contains 14 residues. The CDR3 is CASSYRRGYGELFF. CDR3 sequence (DNA): TGTGCCAGCAGTTACCGGAGGGGGTACGGGGAGCTGTTTTTT.

CDR3 sequence (DNA): TGCGCCAGCAGCCAAGACTCGGACACAGTTGAAGCTTTCTTT. Protein sequence: CASSQDSDTVEAFF. The chain recombines TRBV4-3 with TRBJ1-1, with a tentative D call TRBD1 (5 bases). CDR1 is LGHNA, CDR2 YSLEER, per germline. This CDR3 comprises 14 residues. The V and J ends lost 0 bases and 7 bases respectively, with 12 bases between them.

The chain joins TRBV28 to TRBJ2-3, with 12 bases identical to TRBD1. After removal of 5 bases from V and 1 base from J, the junction contained 4 bases not matched to a gene. The length of the CDR3 is 16 residues. Per germline, CDR1 MDHEN and CDR2 SYDVKM. This CDR3 reads CASSKGQGAGTDTQYF. CDR3 in DNA: TGTGCCAGCAGTAAGGGACAGGGGGCGGGCACAGATACGCAGTATTTT.

J is TRBJ1-1 and V is TRBV7-8; the D is unclear. Germline assignment: CDR1 SGHVS and CDR2 FQNEAQ. The CDR3 length is 14 residues. With 2 bases removed from V and 0 bases from J, the gap between germline ends came to 7 bases. The CDR3 region has the DNA TGTGCCAGCAGCTTACGGGCCATGAACACTGAAGCTTTCTTT. The encoded protein is CASSLRAMNTEAFF.

This chain links TRBV29-1 with TRBJ2-7, with unresolved D. The CDR3 spans 11 residues. From germline, CDR1 is SQVTM and CDR2 ANQGSEA. V was cut by 2 bases and J by 2 bases, with 4 bases left in between. The CDR3 protein is CSVELAYEQYF. CDR3 sequence (DNA): TGCAGCGTTGAACTTGCCTACGAGCAGTACTTC.

This sequence joins TRBV4-1 and TRBJ1-1; no clear D. Trimming left V 0 bases short and J 0 bases short, with 11 bases between. CDR1 is MGHRA and CDR2 is YSYEKL in the germline V gene. The CDR3 is 16 residues long. The DNA for the CDR3 is TGCGCCAGCAGCCAAGATCTAGGCATTTTGAACACTGAAGCTTTCTTT. Translation: CASSQDLGILNTEAFF.

This clone appeared once. J is TRBJ1-2 and V is TRBV27; D remains ambiguous. Germline assignment: CDR1 MNHEY and CDR2 SMNVEV (reference sequence). V gave up 2 bases and J gave up 0 bases, with 7 bases separating them. The CDR3 is 14 residues long. CDR3 sequence reads: CASSLGGANYGYTF. CDR3 DNA sequence: TGTGCCAGCAGTTTAGGCGGGGCTAACTATGGCTACACCTTC.

The V call is TRBV18, the J call TRBJ2-2; perhaps TRBD2 as D (6 bases). Per the germline V gene, CDR1 is KGHSH and CDR2 is LQKENI. This CDR3 comprises 17 residues. The ends were cut back, 1 base at V and 2 bases at J, with 14 bases in the middle. CDR3 sequence: CASSPLRGRLNTGELFF. CDR3 DNA: TGTGCCAGCTCACCACTCCGGGGGAGGCTTAACACCGGGGAGCTGTTTTTT.

The gene calls are TRBV6-4 and TRBJ1-2, with unresolved D. The CDR3 is made up of 14 amino acids. Germline-derived CDR1 and CDR2 are MRHNA and SNTAGT. Between the trimmed V and J ends, which lost 7 bases and 2 bases, there was a span of 14 bases. CDR3 nucleotide sequence: TGTGCCAGCACACCCTCCCCGGACAACTATGGCTACACCTTC. Translating gives CASTPSPDNYGYTF.

The chain has TRBV19 and TRBJ1-1; D remains ambiguous. Trimming removed 1 base from V and 0 bases from J, with 6 bases in between. The CDR3 sequence is 14 residues long. The germline V gene has CDR1 LNHDA and CDR2 SQIVND (reference sequence). CDR3 protein: CASSIGLMNTEAFF. The DNA for the CDR3 is TGTGCCAGTAGTATAGGACTGATGAACACTGAAGCTTTCTTT. Full variable domain (missing parts from reference TRBV19 and TRBJ1-1): DGGITQSPKYLFRKEGQNVTLSCEQNLNHDAMYWYRQDPGQGLRLIYYSQIVNDFQKGDIAEGYSVSREKKESFPLTVTSAQKNPTAFYLCASSIGLMNTEAFFGQGTRLTVV.

The chain couples TRBV6-5 to TRBJ2-3; perhaps TRBD1 as D (6 bases). V lost 3 bases and J lost 5, with 15 bases in between. Germline V gene sequence: CDR1 MNHEY, CDR2 SVGAGI. The CDR3 runs 15 residues. CDR3 residues: CASSYNRGGGDTQYF. Here the CDR3 DNA reads TGTGCCAGCAGTTATAATAGAGGGGGTGGAGATACGCAGTATTTT.

The sample holds a few counts of this clone. The V gene is TRBV3-1 (or the pseudogene TRBV3-2), the J gene TRBJ1-2; the D gene is possibly TRBD1 (5 bases). V gave up 0 bases and J gave up 8 bases, with 10 bases separating them. Germline-derived CDR1 and CDR2 are LGHDT and YNNKEL (reference sequence). CDR3 length: 13 residues. The CDR3 DNA follows: TGTGCCAGCAGCCAAGACAGGGATAGAGGCTACACCTTC. Its protein is CASSQDRDRGYTF.

This chain links TRBV12-3 or TRBV12-4 with TRBJ1-5; D is unclear. This CDR3 comprises 13 residues. Trimming left V 7 bases short and J 7 bases short, with 14 bases between. In nucleotides, the CDR3 is TGTGCCAGCACCTCTGCCGGGAGACAGCCCCAGCATTTT. This sequence encodes CASTSAGRQPQHF.

The chain uses TRBV30 and TRBJ1-4; TRBD1 is a possible D gene (6 bases). This CDR3 contains 16 residues. Germline assignment: CDR1 GTSNPN and CDR2 SVGIG (reference sequence). Trimming removed 4 bases from V and 5 bases from J, with 20 bases in between. The CDR3 spells CAWILSWGRFNEKLFF. The CDR3 coding sequence is TGTGCCTGGATTCTCTCGTGGGGGCGCTTCAATGAAAAACTGTTTTTT.

The V call is TRBV6-2 or TRBV6-3, the J call TRBJ2-7; D is possibly TRBD1 (6 bases). Trimming removed 2 bases at V and 3 bases at J, with 8 bases between. Germline V lookup: CDR1 MNHEY, CDR2 SVGEGT. The CDR3 has 13 residues. The CDR3 loop reads CASSYVQGYEQYF. In nucleotides, the CDR3 is TGTGCCAGCAGTTACGTACAGGGCTACGAGCAGTACTTC.

The chain is built from TRBV5-4 and TRBJ2-2, with 13 bases fitting TRBD2. V was pared by 4 bases and J by 3 bases, with 3 bases of the junction left unmatched. The length of the CDR3 is 16 residues. Germline lookup yields CDR1 SGHNT and CDR2 YYREEE (reference sequence). The CDR3 loop is CASSRLAGGYTGELFF. The CDR3 DNA sequence: TGTGCCAGCAGCCGACTAGCGGGAGGATACACCGGGGAGCTGTTTTTT.

This chain joins TRBV3-1 (or the pseudogene TRBV3-2) and TRBJ2-5, with 14 bases aligning to TRBD2. This CDR3 has 17 amino acids. The V and J ends lost 4 bases and 2 bases, in that order; junction bases with no gene match: 6. Germline V CDR1 and CDR2: LGHDT, YNNKEL (reference sequence). The CDR3 region is CASSRRLAGGGQETQYF. DNA of the CDR3: TGTGCCAGCAGCCGACGACTAGCGGGAGGGGGACAAGAGACCCAGTACTTC.

The genes are TRBV7-9 and TRBJ2-1, with D perhaps matching TRBD1 (5 bases). V lost 1 base and J 5 bases, leaving 12 bases between the germline ends. Germline V lookup: CDR1 SEHNR, CDR2 FQNEAQ (reference sequence). The length of the CDR3 is 15 residues. CDR3 sequence: CASSLVQERHNEQFF. The DNA of the CDR3 is TGTGCCAGCAGCTTAGTACAGGAACGACACAATGAGCAGTTCTTC.

The chain carries TRBV28 and TRBJ2-7; D unclear. Trimming removed 4 bases at V and 3 bases at J, with 16 bases between. CDR1 MDHEN and CDR2 SYDVKM come from the germline V gene. The CDR3 contains 15 residues. The CDR3 nucleotides read TGTGCCAGCAGTTCATCCCTTTCTGAACACTACGAGCAGTACTTC. This translates into CASSSSLSEHYEQYF.

V gene TRBV12-5 combines with J gene TRBJ2-1, with 7 bases that match TRBD2. The germline V gene encodes CDR1 LGHNT and CDR2 FRNRAP. This CDR3 spans 16 amino acids. The ends lost 0 bases at V and 1 base at J; junction bases unmatched: 3. The CDR3: CASGLVRGGSYNEQFF. The CDR3 coding sequence is TGTGCTAGTGGTTTGGTCCGGGGAGGGTCCTACAATGAGCAGTTCTTC.

The chain couples TRBV5-6 to TRBJ2-3; 8 positions agree with TRBD2. Germline CDR1 and CDR2: SGHDT and YYEEEE. With 4 bases clipped from V and 14 bases from J, the junction kept 12 bases outside the gene matches. The CDR3 extends over 13 amino acids. The CDR3, as DNA: TGTGCCAGCAGCCGACTAGCGCCCGAAGAACTGTATTTT. Its translation is CASSRLAPEELYF.

The V gene is TRBV5-1, the J gene TRBJ1-1, with D uncertain. With 4 bases removed from V and 3 bases from J, the gap between germline ends came to 13 bases. Germline CDR1 reads SGHRS; CDR2 reads YFSETQ. CDR3 length: 14 residues. DNA of the CDR3: TGCGCCAGCAGCCCTTGGTCCAGCGACACTGAAGCTTTCTTT. Translation gives CASSPWSSDTEAFF.